Listed below are T cell receptor beta chains from one sample, sequenced in a study of blood T cell repertoires in COVID-19. The protocol was immunoSEQ multiplex PCR, while the TCRdb copy is restricted to in-frame clones and leaves out a portion. Counted here are some 150,000 clones, 84% occurring once; the ten biggest clones make up about 39%. Material: peripheral blood. The receptor source for this set is a human donor in a cohort sampled during active COVID-19. The CDR3 runs from the conserved cysteine through the conserved F or W. The D gene is left open where the match is weak. Clone sizes are given selectively: once, few, many, or a class where the clone is expanded.

clone size: -; V gene: TRBV23-1; J gene: TRBJ1-1; D gene: -; CDR3 protein: CASSQSRPGTSPGNTEAFF; CDR3 DNA: TGCGCCAGCAGTCAATCCCGGCCCGGGACTAGCCCCGGGAACACTGAAGCTTTCTTT
clone size: -; V gene: TRBV5-5; J gene: TRBJ2-1; D gene: TRBD1; CDR3 protein: CASSPGQGAYNEQFF; CDR3 DNA: TGTGCCAGCAGCCCCGGACAGGGGGCATACAATGAGCAGTTCTTC
clone size: -; V gene: TRBV6-2/TRBV6-3; J gene: TRBJ2-2; D gene: TRBD1; CDR3 protein: CASSQGTGGKLFF; CDR3 DNA: TGTGCCAGCAGCCAAGGGACAGGGGGCAAGCTGTTTTTT
clone size: few; V gene: TRBV11-3; J gene: TRBJ2-2; D gene: -; CDR3 protein: CASSPPWGVIGELFF; CDR3 DNA: TGTGCCAGCAGCCCACCCTGGGGGGTAATCGGGGAGCTGTTTTTT
clone size: -; V gene: TRBV5-8; J gene: TRBJ2-7; D gene: -; CDR3 protein: CASSLDTFYEQYF; CDR3 DNA: TGTGCCAGCAGCTTGGACACATTCTACGAGCAGTACTTC
clone size: -; V gene: TRBV19; J gene: TRBJ2-1; D gene: -; CDR3 protein: CASSRSLEQFF; CDR3 DNA: TGTGCCAGTAGTCGGAGTCTTGAGCAGTTCTTC
clone size: -; V gene: TRBV6-2/TRBV6-3; J gene: TRBJ1-3; D gene: -; CDR3 protein: CASSYSNTIYF; CDR3 DNA: TGTGCCAGCAGTTACAGCAACACCATATATTTT
clone size: -; V gene: TRBV4-1; J gene: TRBJ1-1; D gene: TRBD1; CDR3 protein: CASSHTDRGPEAFF; CDR3 DNA: TGCGCCAGCAGCCATACGGACAGGGGCCCTGAAGCTTTCTTT
clone size: -; V gene: TRBV2; J gene: TRBJ1-1; D gene: TRBD1; CDR3 protein: CASSKTGIGTEAFF; CDR3 DNA: TGTGCCAGCAGTAAGACAGGGATTGGGACTGAAGCTTTCTTT
clone size: -; V gene: TRBV5-4; J gene: TRBJ2-2; D gene: -; CDR3 protein: CASSGDMNTGELFF; CDR3 DNA: TGTGCCAGCAGCGGGGACATGAACACCGGGGAGCTGTTTTTT
clone size: -; V gene: TRBV2; J gene: TRBJ1-2; D gene: -; CDR3 protein: CASSDSQGIFGYTF; CDR3 DNA: TGTGCCAGCAGTGACTCACAGGGAATCTTTGGCTACACCTTC
clone size: -; V gene: TRBV4-1; J gene: TRBJ1-2; D gene: -; CDR3 protein: CASSQDRGGADNYGYTF; CDR3 DNA: TGCGCCAGCAGCCAAGATCGAGGGGGGGCCGATAACTATGGCTACACCTTC
clone size: -; V gene: TRBV6-2/TRBV6-3; J gene: TRBJ2-7; D gene: -; CDR3 protein: CASSADRSSSYEQYF; CDR3 DNA: TGTGCCAGCAGTGCCGACAGGTCAAGCTCCTACGAGCAGTACTTC
clone size: -; V gene: TRBV27; J gene: TRBJ1-4; D gene: TRBD1; CDR3 protein: CASKQRGQGFEKLFF; CDR3 DNA: TGTGCCAGCAAACAAAGGGGACAGGGTTTTGAAAAACTGTTTTTT
clone size: -; V gene: TRBV9; J gene: TRBJ1-2; D gene: -; CDR3 protein: CASSVAGTSHPGGGYTF; CDR3 DNA: TGTGCCAGCAGCGTAGCTGGGACATCTCACCCGGGCGGTGGCTACACCTTC
clone size: -; V gene: TRBV25-1; J gene: TRBJ1-2; D gene: -; CDR3 protein: CASSETQINYGYTF; CDR3 DNA: TGTGCCAGCAGTGAAACACAGATAAACTATGGCTACACCTTC
clone size: -; V gene: TRBV2; J gene: TRBJ1-2; D gene: TRBD1; CDR3 protein: CASSRQGSGYGYTF; CDR3 DNA: TGTGCCAGCAGTCGACAGGGGAGTGGCTATGGCTACACCTTC
clone size: -; V gene: TRBV4-3; J gene: TRBJ2-1; D gene: TRBD2; CDR3 protein: CASSQAPAGGPNEQFF; CDR3 DNA: TGCGCCAGCAGCCAAGCACCAGCGGGGGGGCCTAATGAGCAGTTCTTC
clone size: -; V gene: TRBV5-6; J gene: TRBJ1-5; D gene: -; CDR3 protein: CASSLGAGRNQPQHF; CDR3 DNA: TGTGCCAGCAGCTTGGGAGCGGGTCGCAATCAGCCCCAGCATTTT
clone size: once; V gene: TRBV7-9; J gene: TRBJ2-2; D gene: TRBD2; CDR3 protein: CASSVGLAGGRAGELFF; CDR3 DNA: TGTGCCAGCAGCGTGGGACTAGCGGGGGGCCGGGCCGGGGAGCTGTTTTTT
clone size: -; V gene: TRBV3-1/TRBV3-2; J gene: TRBJ1-6; D gene: -; CDR3 protein: CASSQGQDNSPLHF; CDR3 DNA: TGTGCCAGCAGCCAGGGGCAGGATAATTCACCCCTCCACTTT
clone size: -; V gene: TRBV19; J gene: TRBJ1-1; D gene: TRBD1; CDR3 protein: CASSPLPGQGTEAFF; CDR3 DNA: TGTGCCAGTAGTCCGCTACCGGGACAGGGGACTGAAGCTTTCTTT
clone size: -; V gene: TRBV6-6; J gene: TRBJ2-5; D gene: TRBD2; CDR3 protein: CASSARLAGGPGTQYF; CDR3 DNA: TGTGCCAGCAGTGCCCGACTAGCGGGGGGCCCAGGGACCCAGTACTTC
clone size: -; V gene: TRBV6-5; J gene: TRBJ1-6; D gene: TRBD1; CDR3 protein: CASRGQGRSSPLHF; CDR3 DNA: TGTGCCAGCAGGGGACAGGGAAGAAGTTCACCCCTCCACTTT
clone size: -; V gene: TRBV15; J gene: TRBJ1-2; D gene: -; CDR3 protein: CATSRDGPLYGYTF; CDR3 DNA: TGTGCCACCAGCAGAGATGGGCCTCTCTATGGCTACACCTTC
clone size: -; V gene: TRBV7-3; J gene: TRBJ2-1; D gene: TRBD1; CDR3 protein: CASSRGTGPYNEQFF; CDR3 DNA: TGTGCCAGCAGCCGGGGGACAGGGCCCTACAATGAGCAGTTCTTC
clone size: -; V gene: TRBV7-9; J gene: TRBJ1-4; D gene: -; CDR3 protein: CASILGGPANEKLFF; CDR3 DNA: TGTGCCAGCATATTGGGGGGGCCAGCTAATGAAAAACTGTTTTTT
clone size: -; V gene: TRBV15; J gene: TRBJ1-2; D gene: TRBD1; CDR3 protein: CATSRGYDRADYGYTF; CDR3 DNA: TGTGCCACCAGCAGAGGCTATGACAGGGCTGACTATGGCTACACCTTC
clone size: -; V gene: TRBV7-6; J gene: TRBJ1-6; D gene: -; CDR3 protein: CASSLANANSPLHF; CDR3 DNA: TGTGCCAGCAGCTTAGCGAACGCGAATTCACCCCTCCACTTT
clone size: -; V gene: TRBV14; J gene: TRBJ2-4; D gene: -; CDR3 protein: CASSQIPRQESGRENIQYF; CDR3 DNA: TGTGCCAGCAGCCAGATTCCCCGACAGGAGAGCGGCCGCGAAAACATTCAGTACTTC
clone size: many; V gene: TRBV19; J gene: TRBJ1-1; D gene: -; CDR3 protein: CASSNMQGNTEAFF; CDR3 DNA: TGTGCCAGTAGTAATATGCAGGGAAACACTGAAGCTTTCTTT
clone size: -; V gene: TRBV20-1; J gene: TRBJ2-7; D gene: -; CDR3 protein: CSYGRGDEQYF; CDR3 DNA: TGCAGTTATGGCAGGGGGGACGAGCAGTACTTC
clone size: once; V gene: TRBV28; J gene: TRBJ1-2; D gene: TRBD1; CDR3 protein: CASSLTQGGYGYTF; CDR3 DNA: TGTGCCAGCAGTTTAACGCAGGGGGGCTATGGCTACACCTTC
clone size: -; V gene: TRBV30; J gene: TRBJ1-3; D gene: TRBD1; CDR3 protein: CAWSVSGQISGNTIYF; CDR3 DNA: TGTGCCTGGAGTGTCTCGGGACAGATCTCTGGAAACACCATATATTTT
clone size: -; V gene: TRBV6-4; J gene: TRBJ2-3; D gene: TRBD1; CDR3 protein: CASSGGQSTDTQYF; CDR3 DNA: TGTGCCAGCAGTGGGGGACAGAGCACAGATACGCAGTATTTT
clone size: -; V gene: TRBV18; J gene: TRBJ1-6; D gene: -; CDR3 protein: CASSPLAGEAFNSPLHF; CDR3 DNA: TGTGCCAGCTCACCACTCGCCGGGGAGGCGTTCAATTCACCCCTCCACTTT
clone size: -; V gene: TRBV5-4; J gene: TRBJ1-1; D gene: -; CDR3 protein: CASSLGGGGTEAFF; CDR3 DNA: TGTGCCAGCAGCTTGGGAGGGGGGGGCACTGAAGCTTTCTTT
clone size: -; V gene: TRBV11-3; J gene: TRBJ1-2; D gene: TRBD1; CDR3 protein: CASSLVRDSGYGYTF; CDR3 DNA: TGTGCCAGCAGCTTAGTCCGGGACAGTGGCTATGGCTACACCTTC
clone size: -; V gene: TRBV18; J gene: TRBJ1-2; D gene: -; CDR3 protein: CASSPKGGPTNYGYTF; CDR3 DNA: TGTGCCAGCTCACCAAAGGGGGGGCCAACTAACTATGGCTACACCTTC
clone size: -; V gene: TRBV27; J gene: TRBJ2-4; D gene: TRBD1; CDR3 protein: CASSSGTGVAKNIQYF; CDR3 DNA: TGTGCCAGCAGTTCCGGGACAGGGGTAGCCAAAAACATTCAGTACTTC
clone size: -; V gene: TRBV27; J gene: TRBJ2-3; D gene: TRBD2; CDR3 protein: CASSLRPLAGLRTDTQYF; CDR3 DNA: TGTGCCAGCAGCCTACGACCTCTAGCGGGTCTCCGGACAGATACGCAGTATTTT
clone size: -; V gene: TRBV4-1; J gene: TRBJ1-4; D gene: -; CDR3 protein: CASSQDTTNEKLFF; CDR3 DNA: TGCGCCAGCAGCCAAGATACAACTAATGAAAAACTGTTTTTT
clone size: once; V gene: TRBV29-1; J gene: TRBJ1-1; D gene: -; CDR3 protein: CSVALNTEAFF; CDR3 DNA: TGCAGCGTTGCTCTGAACACTGAAGCTTTCTTT